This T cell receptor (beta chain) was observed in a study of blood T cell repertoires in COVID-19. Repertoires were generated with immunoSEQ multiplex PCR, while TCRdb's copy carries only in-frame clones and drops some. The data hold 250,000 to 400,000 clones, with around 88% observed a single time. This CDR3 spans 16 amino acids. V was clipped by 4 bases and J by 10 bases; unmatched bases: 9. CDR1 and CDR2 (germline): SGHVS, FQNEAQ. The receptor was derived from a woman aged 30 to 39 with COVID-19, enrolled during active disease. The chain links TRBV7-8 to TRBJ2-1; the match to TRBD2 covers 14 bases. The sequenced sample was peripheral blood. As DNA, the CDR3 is TGTGCCAGCAGCTCCCAAGGGACTAGCGGGGGCCTGGAGCAGTTCTTC. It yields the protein CASSSQGTSGGLEQFF.